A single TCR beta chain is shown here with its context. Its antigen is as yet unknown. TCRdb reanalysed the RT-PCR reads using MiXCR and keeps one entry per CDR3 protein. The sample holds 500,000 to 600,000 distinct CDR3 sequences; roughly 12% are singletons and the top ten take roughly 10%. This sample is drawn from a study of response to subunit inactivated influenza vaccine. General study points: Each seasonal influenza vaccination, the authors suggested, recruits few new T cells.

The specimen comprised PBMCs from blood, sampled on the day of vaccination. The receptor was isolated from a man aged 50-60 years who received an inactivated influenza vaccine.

The CDR3 bases are TGTGCCAGCAGCCAAAATTGGATCTCCGGCGGGGAGCTGTTTTTT. Residues: CASSQNWISGGELFF. The V and J genes are TRBV14 and TRBJ2-2; D is undetermined. V lost 2 bases and J 7 bases, leaving 14 bases between the germline ends. Germline CDR1 is SGHDN and CDR2 is FVKESK. The CDR3 runs to 15 residues.